This TCR beta chain comes out of a study of blood T cell repertoires in COVID-19. As for the study in general: Sites in the United States, Italy and Spain provided acute and convalescent COVID-19 samples. In each case, the material was cDNA or gDNA derived from T cells, B-cell-depleted T cells, or PBMCs.

The CDR3 has 14 residues. The ends lost 4 bases at V and 10 bases at J; junction bases unmatched: 6. Germline V gives CDR1 MNHEY, CDR2 SMNVEV (reference sequence). In the source study's methods: Amplification of reference gene primers provided the estimated nucleated cell counts. Assay used: immunoSEQ multiplex PCR; TCRdb lists only in-frame clones, some missing. V and J calls and clone size are given by that table; D and trimming were obtained from the DNA. The sample shows under 65,000 clones, 75% to 90% of them seen only once. V is TRBV27 and J is TRBJ1-4; 10 bases map to TRBD1. Sample: peripheral blood. The clonotype comes from a man aged 55 to 70 with acute or convalescent COVID-19. In DNA form, the CDR3 reads TGTGCCAGCAGTTCCGGGACAGGGGTTCGAAAACTGTTTTTT. Translated: CASSSGTGVRKLFF.